This T cell receptor beta chain comes out of a study of T cells in Graves' hyperthyroidism and ophthalmopathy. A remark on this clonotype: Its antigen is not identified. At one boundary the junction diverges from the germline segment, which might be a read error.

The source material, RNA transcripts, was used to amplify TCR beta CDR3 regions. A set of HTBI primers served as the primers for a first-round RT-PCR of the TCR CDR3. TCRdb fed the multiplex PCR reads into MiXCR, producing one record per CDR3 protein. The repertoire holds a few hundred thousand distinct CDR3 sequences, more than 12% seen once, with 32% in the top ten. Study-wide results and caveats: Blood samples included most of the expanded thyroid clonotypes exceeding 0.001.

CDR1 SGHVS and CDR2 FNYEAQ come from the germline V gene. This CDR3 has 15 amino acids. The TCR originated in a woman aged 30 to 39 with Graves' hyperthyroidism. The chain employs TRBV7-6 and TRBJ1-3, with no clear D. Sequencing input: blood. In nucleotides, the CDR3 is TGTACCAGCAGCCTCGCTCAGGCGGGAGGAAACACCATATATTTT. As protein: CTSSLAQAGGNTIYF.